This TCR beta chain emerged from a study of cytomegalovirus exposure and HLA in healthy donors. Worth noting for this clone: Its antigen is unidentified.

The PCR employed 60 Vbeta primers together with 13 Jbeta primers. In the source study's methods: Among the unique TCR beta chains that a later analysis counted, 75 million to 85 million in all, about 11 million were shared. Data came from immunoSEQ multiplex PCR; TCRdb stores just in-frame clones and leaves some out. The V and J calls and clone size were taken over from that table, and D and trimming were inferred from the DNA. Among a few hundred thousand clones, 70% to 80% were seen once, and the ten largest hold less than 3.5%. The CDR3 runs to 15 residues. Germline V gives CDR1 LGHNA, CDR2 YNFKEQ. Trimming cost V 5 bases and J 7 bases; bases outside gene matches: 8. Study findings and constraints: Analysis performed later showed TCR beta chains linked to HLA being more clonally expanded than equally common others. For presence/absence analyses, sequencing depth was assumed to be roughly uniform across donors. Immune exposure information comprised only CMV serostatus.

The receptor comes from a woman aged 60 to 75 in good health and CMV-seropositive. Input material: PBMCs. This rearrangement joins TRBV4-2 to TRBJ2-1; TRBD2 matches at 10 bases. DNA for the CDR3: TGTGCCAGCAGCTGGAGCGGGGGGGCTTATAATGAGCAGTTCTTC. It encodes CASSWSGGAYNEQFF.